This TCR beta chain was identified during a study of T cells in Graves' hyperthyroidism and ophthalmopathy. This clonotype has ten or more counts. What it binds is not known. Study-level results: Ophthalmopathy could be told apart from stable hyperthyroidism with a 13 V-J model. Ophthalmopathy onset followed model prediction by a median roughly 6 months.

The CDR3 regions of TCR beta were amplified from RNA transcripts. When the TCR CDR3 underwent first-round RT-PCR, the HTBI primer set was used. TCRdb ran MiXCR on the multiplex PCR reads and lists one entry per CDR3 protein. The profile covers hundreds of thousands of distinct CDR3 sequences, with about 16% appearing a single time and 32% taken by the ten largest. In germline, CDR1 is DFQATT, CDR2 SNEGSKA (reference sequence). V lost 1 base to trimming and J lost 0 bases, with 8 bases between them. This CDR3 contains 14 residues. V and J are TRBV20-1 and TRBJ2-3; D perhaps matches TRBD2 (5 bases). The clonotype was recovered from a woman younger than 45 with Graves' hyperthyroidism. Sequences were obtained from blood. CDR3 sequence (DNA): TGCAGTGCTAGAGTGGGAGCGAGCACAGATACGCAGTATTTT. Amino acids: CSARVGASTDTQYF.